The 25 T cell receptor beta chains given below trace back to one sample, sequenced in a study of T cells after posttransplantation cyclophosphamide. The data were produced by immunoSEQ multiplex PCR, yet TCRdb's version contains in-frame clones alone and is incomplete. The table has more than 30,000 clones, 85% to 95% seen once; the top ten hold around 0.26%. The naive gate required viable CD3+CD4+ or CD3+CD8+ cells with CCR7+CD45RA+CD45RO-CD95-CD27+CD28+ phenotype. The sequenced sample was naive CD4+ T cells sorted from PBMCs. These receptors all come from a woman aged 55-70 years in good health, CMV-negative, and a related stem cell transplant donor.

The chain has TRBV19 and TRBJ1-5, with D possibly being TRBD1 (6 bases). Germline lookup yields CDR1 LNHDA and CDR2 SQIVND (reference sequence). There are 15 residues in the CDR3. V was clipped by 0 bases and J by 3 bases, with 9 bases between them. CDR3 DNA: TGTGCCAGTAGTATAGACAGGGGCCACAATCAGCCCCAGCATTTT. Translated, it gives CASSIDRGHNQPQHF.

The table lists this clone with a count of one. DNA for the CDR3: TGTGCCAGCAGCCCGGGTCCGAGCTCTGGGGCCAACGTCCTGACTTTC. Amino acid sequence: CASSPGPSSGANVLTF. This sequence joins TRBV11-3 and TRBJ2-6, with D hard to call. Germline-derived CDR1 and CDR2 are SGHNT and YENEEA. The CDR3 sequence is 16 residues long. Trimming pared 5 bases from V and 0 bases from J, leaving 11 bases between.

The chain recombines TRBV28 with TRBJ1-3; D remains unclear. This CDR3 is 13 amino acids long. Per the germline V gene, CDR1 is MDHEN and CDR2 is SYDVKM. Deletions cut 7 bases from V and 6 bases from J, with 13 bases between. The CDR3 coding sequence is TGTGCCAGCACCTCAACTTCCCCAAACACCATATATTTT. Translated, it gives CASTSTSPNTIYF.

This rearrangement joins TRBV19 to TRBJ2-2; TRBD2 matches 8 bases. The CDR3 runs to 18 residues. Germline V gene lookup returns CDR1 LNHDA and CDR2 SQIVND (reference sequence). The trim removed 4 bases at V and 0 bases at J, leaving 10 bases unmatched. CDR3 nucleotide sequence: TGTGCCAGTAGTACACTGATTAGCGGGGCCGCGAACACCGGGGAGCTGTTTTTT. Its translation: CASSTLISGAANTGELFF.

This CDR3 is CASSQASGRVSNEQFF. DNA for the CDR3: TGTGCCAGCAGCCAGGCTAGCGGGAGGGTTTCAAATGAGCAGTTCTTC. The chain combines TRBV7-9 with TRBJ2-1; 12 bases match TRBD2. The J segment lost 7 bases and the V segment lost 5 bases, leaving 9 bases of the junction unmatched. This CDR3 has 16 amino acids. CDR1 and CDR2 from the germline V gene are SEHNR and FQNEAQ (reference sequence).

This clone was seen once. CDR3 sequence: CASRKQGAIYGYTF. DNA of the CDR3: TGTGCCAGCAGGAAACAGGGGGCTATCTATGGCTACACCTTC. This chain connects TRBV28 to TRBJ1-2, with 9 bases that match TRBD1. CDR1 and CDR2 (germline): MDHEN, SYDVKM. CDR3 length: 14 amino acids. J was trimmed by 4 bases and V by 6 bases; bases with no gene match: 6.

The chain has TRBV28 and TRBJ2-7; no reliable D call. The CDR3 runs to 12 residues. Trimming removed 6 bases at V and 3 bases at J, with 9 bases between. From germline, CDR1 is MDHEN and CDR2 SYDVKM. The chain's CDR3 is CASRGQVYEQYF. For the CDR3, the DNA is TGTGCCAGCAGGGGTCAGGTCTACGAGCAGTACTTC.

This chain connects TRBV30 to TRBJ2-5; possibly TRBD2 for D (6 bases). The CDR3 extends over 15 amino acids. Germline loops: CDR1 GTSNPN, CDR2 SVGIG (reference sequence). The germline V and J ends were trimmed by 4 bases and 5 bases, with 20 bases remaining between them. In DNA form, the CDR3 reads TGTGCCTGGACCCCCGGGGCGGGGCTTGGGGAGACCCAGTACTTC. This gives the protein CAWTPGAGLGETQYF.

This chain connects TRBV2 to TRBJ1-5; 8 bases match TRBD1. V gave up 6 bases and J gave up 2 bases; unmatched junction bases: 9. The V gene's germline CDR1 is SNHLY and CDR2 FYNNEI. The CDR3 runs to 16 residues. CDR3: CASRAGQGRGNQPQHF. CDR3 DNA sequence: TGTGCCAGCAGGGCAGGACAGGGAAGGGGCAATCAGCCCCAGCATTTT.

This clone showed up just a few times. The chain joins TRBV10-3 to TRBJ2-1, with D possibly being TRBD2 (6 bases). The CDR3 has 15 amino acids. V was clipped by 3 bases and J by 5 bases, with 14 bases between them. CDR1 is ENHRY and CDR2 is SYGVKD in the germline V gene. The CDR3: CAISERAGSNNEQFF. As DNA, the CDR3 is TGTGCCATCAGTGAACGGGCGGGATCGAACAATGAGCAGTTCTTC.

The chain carries TRBV9 and TRBJ2-5, with 14 bases identical to TRBD2. CDR1 and CDR2 (germline): SGDLS, YYNGEE. This CDR3 region has 16 residues. V was pared by 3 bases and J by 2 bases, with 3 bases of the junction left unmatched. CDR3 sequence reads: CASSAGLAGGQETQYF. The CDR3 nucleotides are TGTGCCAGCAGCGCCGGACTAGCGGGGGGTCAAGAGACCCAGTACTTC.

CDR3 amino acids: CASSLGPRQISTF. For the CDR3, the DNA is TGTGCCAGCAGTTTAGGTCCCCGACAGATTAGCACCTTC. V and J are TRBV27 and TRBJ1-2, with D possibly matching TRBD1 (5 bases). V lost 2 bases, J lost 13 bases, and 17 bases lay in between. The CDR3 has 13 residues. The germline gives CDR1 MNHEY, CDR2 SMNVEV (reference sequence).

The gene calls are TRBV28 and TRBJ2-7; weak D call: TRBD2 (7 bases). Trimming removed 7 bases from V and 4 bases from J, with 11 bases in between. Germline CDR1 and CDR2: MDHEN and SYDVKM. The CDR3 runs 12 residues. The CDR3 loop is CASKQGGYEQYF. In DNA form, the CDR3 reads TGTGCCAGCAAACAGGGAGGGTACGAGCAGTACTTC.

This chain connects TRBV27 to TRBJ1-1; D remains unclear. CDR3 length: 13 amino acids. V lost 0 bases and J lost 1, with 3 bases in between. CDR1 and CDR2 from the germline V gene are MNHEY and SMNVEV (reference sequence). The CDR3 bases are TGTGCCAGCAGTTTATCGAGGAACACTGAAGCTTTCTTT. Amino acids: CASSLSRNTEAFF.

This clone occurred once. CDR3 loop: CASSESGTDVGYTF. CDR3 in DNA: TGTGCCAGCAGTGAAAGCGGGACGGACGTGGGCTACACCTTC. This chain connects TRBV6-5 to TRBJ1-2; perhaps TRBD1 as D (5 bases). The V gene's germline CDR1 is MNHEY and CDR2 SVGAGI. The CDR3 runs to 14 residues. V was shortened by 5 bases and J by 8 bases, with 18 bases between the two germline ends.

This chain uses TRBV2 with TRBJ2-5; D is uncertain. The V end lost 0 bases, the J end lost 0 bases, and 5 bases lay between the germline ends. CDR3 length: 14 residues. The germline V gene has CDR1 SNHLY and CDR2 FYNNEI. CDR3 bases: TGTGCCAGCAGTGAAGCAAGCTACCAAGAGACCCAGTACTTC. Translation: CASSEASYQETQYF.

DNA for the CDR3: TGTGCCAGCAGTTCAGGGGGAGTAGGCAATCAGCCCCAGCATTTT. Translated, it gives CASSSGGVGNQPQHF. The V gene is TRBV28, the J gene TRBJ1-5, with 7 bases fitting TRBD1. CDR1 and CDR2 from the germline V gene are MDHEN and SYDVKM. V was pared by 4 bases and J by 2 bases, with 5 bases of the junction left unmatched. The CDR3 has 15 residues. Full variable domain (outside the CDR3, taken from reference TRBV28 and TRBJ1-5): DVKVTQSSRYLVKRTGEKVFLECVQDMDHENMFWYRQDPGLGLRLIYFSYDVKMKEKGDIPEGYSVSREKKERFSLILESASTNQTSMYLCASSSGGVGNQPQHFGDGTRLSIL.

The chain links TRBV7-2 to TRBJ2-7; 15 nucleotides match TRBD2. J gave up 4 bases and V 5 bases, and 15 bases lay outside the gene matches. CDR1 and CDR2 from the germline V gene are SGHTA and FQGNSA. This CDR3 region has 19 residues. This CDR3 reads CASSPRTSGRVIRGYEQYF. The CDR3, as DNA: TGTGCCAGCAGCCCCCGGACTAGCGGGAGGGTAATCAGGGGGTACGAGCAGTACTTC.

This clone was found once. Here the CDR3 reads CASSLLQGSGNTIYF. CDR3 nucleotides: TGTGCCAGCAGTTTGCTACAGGGCTCTGGAAACACCATATATTTT. The rearrangement links TRBV28 to TRBJ1-3; TRBD1 might be the D (6 bases). The CDR3 has 15 residues. V shed 3 bases and J shed 0 bases, with 9 bases lying between them. CDR1 is MDHEN, CDR2 SYDVKM, per germline. Full variable domain (remainder filled in from reference TRBV28 and TRBJ1-3): DVKVTQSSRYLVKRTGEKVFLECVQDMDHENMFWYRQDPGLGLRLIYFSYDVKMKEKGDIPEGYSVSREKKERFSLILESASTNQTSMYLCASSLLQGSGNTIYFGEGSWLTVV.

The rearrangement links TRBV7-3 to TRBJ2-2; D perhaps matches TRBD1 (6 bases). CDR3 length: 16 residues. V lost 2 bases, J lost 1 base, and 11 bases lay in between. Germline V gives CDR1 SGHTA, CDR2 FQGTGA. Written as DNA, the CDR3 is TGTGCCAGCAGCTTATCCGGGACACTGAACACCGGGGAGCTGTTTTTT. Its protein is CASSLSGTLNTGELFF.

The CDR3 reads CASSLFSSGRALYEQYF. For the CDR3, the DNA is TGTGCCAGCAGTTTATTTTCTAGCGGGAGGGCCTTATACGAGCAGTACTTC. J is TRBJ2-7 and V is TRBV28; 12 bases map to TRBD2. The V and J ends lost 1 base and 4 bases, in that order; junction bases with no gene match: 8. This CDR3 spans 17 amino acids. Germline V CDR1 and CDR2: MDHEN, SYDVKM.

The rearrangement links TRBV7-9 to TRBJ2-1; weak D call: TRBD2 (5 bases). Trimming cost V 0 bases and J 4 bases, with 16 bases left between them. Germline CDR1 SEHNR, CDR2 FQNEAQ (reference sequence). The CDR3 runs 17 residues. CDR3 loop: CASSLALKSGKYNEQFF. The CDR3 bases are TGTGCCAGCAGCTTAGCGCTCAAATCGGGGAAATACAATGAGCAGTTCTTC.

In this sample, this clone turned up once. This sequence joins TRBV7-2 and TRBJ1-6, with D possibly TRBD1 on 5 matching bases. Germline CDR1 SGHTA, CDR2 FQGNSA. V gave up 5 bases and J gave up 9 bases, with 14 bases separating them. The CDR3 extends over 14 amino acids. CDR3 nucleotide sequence: TGTGCCAGCAGCCCGGACAAGGCCTTTTCACCCCTCCACTTT. Translation: CASSPDKAFSPLHF.

This clone showed up just once. The CDR3 loop is CASAKSQGEQYF. The CDR3 region has the DNA TGTGCTAGTGCCAAAAGTCAGGGGGAGCAGTACTTC. This chain links TRBV12-5 with TRBJ2-5, with 7 bases lining up with TRBD1. The CDR3 runs 12 residues. From germline, CDR1 is LGHNT and CDR2 FRNRAP. J lost 11 bases, V lost 7 bases, and 10 bases had no gene match.

The chain carries TRBV30 and TRBJ2-1; 10 bases fit TRBD1. The CDR3 runs to 14 residues. CDR1 and CDR2 (germline): GTSNPN, SVGIG (reference sequence). With V trimmed by 1 base and J by 6 bases, 3 bases remained unmatched. CDR3 bases: TGTGCCTGGAGTGAGGACAGGGGGATCAATGAGCAGTTCTTC. Protein: CAWSEDRGINEQFF.